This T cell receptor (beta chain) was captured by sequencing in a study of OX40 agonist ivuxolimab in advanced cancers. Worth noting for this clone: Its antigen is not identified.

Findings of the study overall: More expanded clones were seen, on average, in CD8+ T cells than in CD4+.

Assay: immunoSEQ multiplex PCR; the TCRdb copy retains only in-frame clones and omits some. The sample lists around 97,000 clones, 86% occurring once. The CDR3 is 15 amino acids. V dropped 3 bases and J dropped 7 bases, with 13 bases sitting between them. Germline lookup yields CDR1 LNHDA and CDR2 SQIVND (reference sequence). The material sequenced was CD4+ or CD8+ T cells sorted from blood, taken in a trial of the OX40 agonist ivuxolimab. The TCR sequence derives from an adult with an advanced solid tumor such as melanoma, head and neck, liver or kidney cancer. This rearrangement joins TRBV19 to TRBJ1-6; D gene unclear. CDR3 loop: CASSMEGGRNSPLHF. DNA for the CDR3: TGTGCCAGTAGTATGGAGGGAGGGAGGAATTCACCCCTCCACTTT.